This entry concerns a single T cell receptor (beta chain). This entry is derived from a study of blood T cell repertoires in COVID-19. Sequencing used immunoSEQ multiplex PCR; TCRdb keeps in-frame clones, though not all of them. The sample consists of a few hundred thousand clones, around 90% of them appearing once. This receptor was taken from a man younger than 35 with active or convalescent COVID-19. Material for sequencing was peripheral blood.

The CDR3 nucleotides read TGCGCCAGCAGCCAAGATGAGGCGGGGGGGATGAACACCGGGGAGCTGTTTTTT. Residues: CASSQDEAGGMNTGELFF. The chain combines TRBV4-1 with TRBJ2-2, with TRBD2 identical over 9 bases. The V segment lost 0 bases and the J segment 1 base; nucleotides outside the gene matches: 6. The CDR3 runs to 18 residues. CDR1 MGHRA and CDR2 YSYEKL come from the germline V gene.